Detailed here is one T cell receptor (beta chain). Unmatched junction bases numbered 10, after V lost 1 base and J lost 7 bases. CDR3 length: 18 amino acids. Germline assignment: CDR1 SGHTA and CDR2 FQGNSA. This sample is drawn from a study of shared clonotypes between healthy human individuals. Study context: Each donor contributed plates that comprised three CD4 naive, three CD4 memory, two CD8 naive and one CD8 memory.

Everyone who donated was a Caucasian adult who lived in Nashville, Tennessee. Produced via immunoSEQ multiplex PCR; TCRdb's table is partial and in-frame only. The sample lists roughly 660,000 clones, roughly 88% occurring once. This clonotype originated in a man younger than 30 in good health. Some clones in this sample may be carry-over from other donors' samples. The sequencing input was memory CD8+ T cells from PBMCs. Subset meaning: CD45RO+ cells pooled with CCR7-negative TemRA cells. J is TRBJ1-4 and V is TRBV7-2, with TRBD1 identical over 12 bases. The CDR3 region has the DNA TGTGCCAGCAGCTTAGAGGGGACAGGGGGCGCAGAGTCTGAAAAACTGTTTTTT. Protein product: CASSLEGTGGAESEKLFF. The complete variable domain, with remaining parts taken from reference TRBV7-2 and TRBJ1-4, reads GAGVSQSPSNKVTEKGKDVELRCDPISGHTALYWYRQSLGQGLEFLIYFQGNSAPDKSGLPSDRFSAERTGGSVSTLTIQRTQQEDSAVYLCASSLEGTGGAESEKLFFGSGTQLSVL.